Listed below are T cell receptor beta chains from one sample, sequenced in a study of PD-1 blockade in mismatch repair-deficient tumors. Measured with immunoSEQ multiplex PCR; TCRdb has only the in-frame clones, and not every one. The sample yields some 110,000 clones, more than 60% seen once. The sample here was peripheral blood, taken 60 weeks after starting pembrolizumab. The receptors stem from an adult with mismatch repair-deficient cancer. The CDR3 runs from the conserved cysteine through the conserved F or W. A D gene is named only where the DNA matches it firmly. Only part of the rows carry a size: once, few, many, or a class if the clone is expanded.

D gene	J gene	V gene	clone size	CDR3 protein	CDR3 DNA
TRBD1	TRBJ2-7	TRBV7-2	.	CASSLRGQAVGEQYF	TGTGCCAGCAGCCTTAGAGGACAGGCTGTTGGGGAGCAGTACTTC
TRBD1	TRBJ2-7	TRBV4-3	few	CASSQDLTGERCEQYF	TGCGCCAGCAGCCAAGATCTCACAGGGGAAAGGTGCGAGCAGTACTTC
.	TRBJ2-7	TRBV7-3	few	CASSLDTPGYEQYF	TGTGCCAGCAGCTTAGACACCCCAGGATACGAGCAGTACTTC
TRBD2	TRBJ2-7	TRBV14	.	CASSQGLAGPFYEQYF	TGTGCCAGCAGCCAAGGGCTAGCGGGCCCCTTCTACGAGCAGTACTTC
.	TRBJ2-7	TRBV21-1	.	CASSGPGTGAYEQYF	TGTGCCAGCAGCGGACCCGGGACAGGGGCCTACGAGCAGTACTTC
TRBD1	TRBJ2-3	TRBV4-1	.	CASSRPGTGPRDTQYF	TGCGCCAGCAGCCGTCCCGGGACAGGCCCCCGGGATACGCAGTATTTT
TRBD1	TRBJ1-5	TRBV6-5	.	CASSQQGTQPQHF	TGTGCCAGCAGCCAACAGGGGACTCAGCCCCAGCATTTT
.	TRBJ1-2	TRBV30	.	CACRQDNYGYTF	TGTGCCTGCCGACAGGACAACTATGGCTACACCTTC
TRBD1	TRBJ1-2	TRBV7-9	.	CASSLASGRGINYGYTF	TGTGCCAGCAGCTTAGCTTCGGGCAGGGGGATTAACTATGGCTACACCTTC
.	TRBJ2-1	TRBV4-3	.	CASSQDPGLGEQFF	TGCGCCAGCAGCCAAGATCCTGGGTTAGGCGAGCAGTTCTTC
TRBD1	TRBJ2-7	TRBV5-8	.	CASSSDPGQGTGEQYF	TGTGCCAGCAGCTCAGATCCGGGACAGGGAACCGGCGAGCAGTACTTC
TRBD2	TRBJ2-7	TRBV6-1	few	CASSIDSGDYEQYF	TGTGCCAGCAGCATTGATAGCGGGGACTACGAGCAGTACTTC